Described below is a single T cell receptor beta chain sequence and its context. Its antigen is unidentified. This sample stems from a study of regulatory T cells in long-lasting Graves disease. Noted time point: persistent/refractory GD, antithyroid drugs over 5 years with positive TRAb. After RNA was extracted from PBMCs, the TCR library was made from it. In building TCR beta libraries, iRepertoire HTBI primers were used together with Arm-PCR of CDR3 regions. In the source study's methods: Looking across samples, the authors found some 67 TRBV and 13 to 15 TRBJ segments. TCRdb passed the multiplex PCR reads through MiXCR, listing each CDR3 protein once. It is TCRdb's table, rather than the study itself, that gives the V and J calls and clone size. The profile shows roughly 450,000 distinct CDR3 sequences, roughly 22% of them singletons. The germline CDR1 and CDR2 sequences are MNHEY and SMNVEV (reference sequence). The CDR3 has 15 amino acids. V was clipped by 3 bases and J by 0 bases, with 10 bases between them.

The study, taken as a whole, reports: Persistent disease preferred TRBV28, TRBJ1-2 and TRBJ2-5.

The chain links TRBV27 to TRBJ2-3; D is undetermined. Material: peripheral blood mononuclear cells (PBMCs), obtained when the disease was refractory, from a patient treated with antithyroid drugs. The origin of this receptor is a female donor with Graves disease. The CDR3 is CASSLWGISTDTQYF. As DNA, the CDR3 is TGTGCCAGCAGTTTGTGGGGTATTAGCACAGATACGCAGTATTTT.